Sequencing of this T cell receptor beta chain was carried out in a study of shared clonotypes between healthy human individuals. Whole-study results and caveats: Depth of sequencing was expected to influence donor clonotype sharing.

Adult donors, all healthy and HIV-negative, had no recent acute infections or vaccinations. Details on this clone: Its antigen is currently unknown.

The method was immunoSEQ multiplex PCR; TCRdb's version includes in-frame clones alone and lacks a portion of them. This table has about 460,000 clones, roughly three quarters appearing once. The TCR sequence derives from a woman aged 35 to 49 in good health. Some clones in this sample may be carry-over from other donors' samples. Sample: PBMCs.

CDR3 residues: CASSPTSGRPYEQYF. CDR3 DNA sequence: TGTGCCAGCAGCCCGACTAGCGGGAGACCCTACGAGCAGTACTTC. The gene calls are TRBV7-3 and TRBJ2-7; 12 positions agree with TRBD2. V lost 5 bases, J lost 2 bases, and 4 bases stayed unmatched. There are 15 residues in the CDR3. Looked up from germline, CDR1 is SGHTA and CDR2 is FQGTGA.